This is a list of T cell receptor beta chains from one sample in a study of T cell responses to AZD1222 COVID-19 vaccine. The assay was immunoSEQ multiplex PCR, and TCRdb's table has in-frame clones only and misses some. This table holds around 100,000 clones, about 80% found once. This sample comprised peripheral blood, obtained on day 0 of AZD1222 vaccination. These receptors came from an adult in good health. CDR3s include the opening cysteine and the closing phenylalanine or tryptophan. The order of the fields is V gene, D gene, clone size, CDR3 length, J gene, CDR3 DNA, CDR3 protein. A D gene is named only where the DNA matches it firmly. Clone sizes are given selectively: once, few, many, or a class where the clone is expanded.

TRBV6-5	TRBD1	.	13	TRBJ1-1	TGTGCCAGCAAATGGAGCGGACAGGGCCCGGCTTTCTTT	CASKWSGQGPAFF
TRBV15	.	.	14	TRBJ1-2	TGTGCCACCAGCAGGGACAGACAGAACTATGGCTACACCTTC	CATSRDRQNYGYTF
TRBV29-1	.	.	10	TRBJ1-1	TGCAGCGCTTGGACAGCTGAAGCTTTCTTT	CSAWTAEAFF
TRBV9	.	once	15	TRBJ2-7	TGTGCCAGCAGTCTGGGGGGTTCCCACTCCTACGAGCAGTACTTC	CASSLGGSHSYEQYF
TRBV6-5	.	.	14	TRBJ1-2	TGTGCCAGCAGTTACCGTGGGATCAACTATGGCTACACCTTC	CASSYRGINYGYTF
TRBV10-3	.	.	16	TRBJ1-5	TGTGCCATCAGTGAGTCGATAGGGTATAGCAATCAGCCCCAGCATTTT	CAISESIGYSNQPQHF
TRBV27	.	.	15	TRBJ1-5	TGTGCCAGCAGTTTAAGATTAGGAGACAATCAGCCCCAGCATTTT	CASSLRLGDNQPQHF
TRBV28	.	.	15	TRBJ2-3	TGTGCCAGCACCCCCGGGCAGGGTGGTATCGATACGCAGTATTTT	CASTPGQGGIDTQYF
TRBV4-1	TRBD1	few	12	TRBJ2-7	TGCGCCAGCAGGACAGGGGGCGGCGAGCAGTACTTC	CASRTGGGEQYF
TRBV3-1/TRBV3-2	TRBD2	.	14	TRBJ2-5	TGTGCCAGCAGCCAATCGGCGGGGGAAGAGACCCAGTACTTC	CASSQSAGEETQYF
TRBV28	.	.	14	TRBJ1-5	TGTGCCAGCAGTACGGGACGGGCCAATCAGCCCCAGCATTTT	CASSTGRANQPQHF
TRBV2	.	.	11	TRBJ2-6	TGTGCCAGCAGACAAGCCAACGTCCTGACTTTC	CASRQANVLTF
TRBV27	.	.	15	TRBJ2-1	TGTGCCAGCAGTTCGGTCCTCCTTAACTACAATGAGCAGTTCTTC	CASSSVLLNYNEQFF
TRBV15	.	.	15	TRBJ1-1	TGTGCCACCAGCCGGAGGGGCGTTGGGAACACTGAAGCTTTCTTT	CATSRRGVGNTEAFF
TRBV7-2	.	.	14	TRBJ1-2	TGTGCCAGCAGCAACGTGGCCGGGGGCACGGGCTACACCTTC	CASSNVAGGTGYTF
TRBV6-5	TRBD1	.	15	TRBJ2-7	TGTGCCAGCAGTTACCACAGGGGGCTAGGGTACGAGCAGTACTTC	CASSYHRGLGYEQYF
TRBV10-3	.	.	14	TRBJ1-1	TGTGCCATCAGTGAGCAGACAGGTATTATTAGAGCTTTCTTT	CAISEQTGIIRAFF
TRBV4-2	.	few	14	TRBJ1-5	TGTGCCAGCAGCCAAGTGCTGGGCCCCCAGCCCCAGCATTTT	CASSQVLGPQPQHF
TRBV4-2	.	.	15	TRBJ1-4	TGTGCCAGCAGCCAAGATCGGACAGTTAATGAAAAACTGTTTTTT	CASSQDRTVNEKLFF
TRBV7-2	.	.	13	TRBJ2-5	TGTGCCAGCAGCTTGAGCGAAGGGGGGACCCAGTACTTC	CASSLSEGGTQYF
TRBV25-1	TRBD1	.	13	TRBJ2-3	TGTGCCAGCAGTCGACAGGGCCCAGATACGCAGTATTTT	CASSRQGPDTQYF
TRBV9	.	.	13	TRBJ2-3	TGTGCCAGCAGCGTAGCTGGGCCAGATACGCAGTATTTT	CASSVAGPDTQYF
TRBV6-6	.	.	14	TRBJ1-1	TGTGCCAGCAGTTACAGGGGTGTCGACACTGAAGCTTTCTTT	CASSYRGVDTEAFF
TRBV2	TRBD1	.	14	TRBJ2-1	TGTGCCAGCAGTTTCGACAGGGAAGGGGGTCGGCAGTTCTTC	CASSFDREGGRQFF
TRBV5-5	.	.	18	TRBJ1-6	TGTGCCAGCAGACAAGACCGGGGGGCGCTGAGATATAATTCACCCCTCCACTTT	CASRQDRGALRYNSPLHF
TRBV9	.	.	14	TRBJ2-2	TGTGCCAGCAGCGTGGTGGGGGATCCCGGGGAGCTGTTTTTT	CASSVVGDPGELFF
TRBV20-1	.	.	13	TRBJ1-1	TGCAGTGCTAGTGGACAGCCGAACACTGAAGCTTTCTTT	CSASGQPNTEAFF
TRBV4-2	.	.	15	TRBJ2-5	TGTGCCAGCAGCCAAGATTCTTGGGGCCAGGTCGCCCAGTACTTC	CASSQDSWGQVAQYF
TRBV5-6	.	once	16	TRBJ2-7	TGTGCCAGCAGCACCAATTACAGGGCCCCGTTAGGCGAGCAGTACTTC	CASSTNYRAPLGEQYF
TRBV3-1/TRBV3-2	.	.	14	TRBJ1-1	TGTGCCAGCAGCCAAGACTGGGGAAACACTGAAGCTTTCTTT	CASSQDWGNTEAFF
TRBV28	.	.	13	TRBJ2-5	TGTGCCAGCAGTTTTAAGGGTCGGCAGACCCAGTACTTC	CASSFKGRQTQYF
TRBV7-2	.	.	16	TRBJ2-3	TGTGCCAGCCTAACGGGGGCAAAAGTAGTGGCAGATACGCAGTATTTT	CASLTGAKVVADTQYF
TRBV5-1	.	.	15	TRBJ1-1	TGCGCCAGCAGCTTGGAGGGAGGGAAACGCACTGAAGCTTTCTTT	CASSLEGGKRTEAFF
TRBV10-3	.	.	11	TRBJ1-1	TGTGCCATTAGAGGGGACACTGAAGCTTTCTTT	CAIRGDTEAFF
TRBV4-2	.	.	16	TRBJ2-7	TGTGCCAGCAGCTTCCGACTAGTCCCCTATTCCTACGAGCAGTACTTC	CASSFRLVPYSYEQYF
TRBV15	.	.	16	TRBJ1-1	TGTGCCACCAGCAGAGATTACGGGGTAGGTCGGACTGAAGCTTTCTTT	CATSRDYGVGRTEAFF
TRBV27	TRBD2	.	15	TRBJ2-3	TGTGCCAGCAGGGTACGGGGGGGGGCGGGAGATACGCAGTATTTT	CASRVRGGAGDTQYF
TRBV6-5	.	.	12	TRBJ1-2	TGTGCCAGCAGTTACCCGGCCGGGGGGTACACCTTC	CASSYPAGGYTF
TRBV6-5	.	.	12	TRBJ1-1	TGTGCCAGCATGAAGGGCCGATCTGAAGCTTTCTTT	CASMKGRSEAFF
TRBV10-2	TRBD2	once	13	TRBJ2-1	TGCGCCAGCGCACTAGCGGGAGCGGATGAGCAGTTCTTC	CASALAGADEQFF
TRBV30	TRBD2	.	16	TRBJ2-7	TGTGCCTGGAGGCCCGGACTAGCGGGGGGGCCGGACGAGCAGTACTTC	CAWRPGLAGGPDEQYF
TRBV5-8	.	.	13	TRBJ2-1	TGTGCCAGCAGCTTGGTTGGCGGGAATGAGCAGTTCTTC	CASSLVGGNEQFF